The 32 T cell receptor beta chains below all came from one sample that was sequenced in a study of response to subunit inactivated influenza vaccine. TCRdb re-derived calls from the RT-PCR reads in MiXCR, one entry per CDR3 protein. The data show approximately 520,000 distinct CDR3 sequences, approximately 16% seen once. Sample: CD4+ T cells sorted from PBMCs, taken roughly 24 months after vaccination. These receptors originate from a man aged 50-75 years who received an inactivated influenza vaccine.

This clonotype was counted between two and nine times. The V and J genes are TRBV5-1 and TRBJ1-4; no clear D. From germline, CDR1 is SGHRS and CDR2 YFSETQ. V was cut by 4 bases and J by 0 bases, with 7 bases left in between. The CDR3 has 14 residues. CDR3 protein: CASSPEATNEKLFF. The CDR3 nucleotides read TGCGCCAGCAGCCCAGAGGCAACTAATGAAAAACTGTTTTTT.

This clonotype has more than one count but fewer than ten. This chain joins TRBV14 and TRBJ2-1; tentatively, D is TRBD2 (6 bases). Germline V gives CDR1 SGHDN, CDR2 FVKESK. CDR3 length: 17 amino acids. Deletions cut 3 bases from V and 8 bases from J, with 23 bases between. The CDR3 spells CASSHLLLRDRGDEQFF. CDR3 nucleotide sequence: TGTGCCAGCAGCCACCTGCTTTTGCGGGACCGGGGTGATGAGCAGTTCTTC.

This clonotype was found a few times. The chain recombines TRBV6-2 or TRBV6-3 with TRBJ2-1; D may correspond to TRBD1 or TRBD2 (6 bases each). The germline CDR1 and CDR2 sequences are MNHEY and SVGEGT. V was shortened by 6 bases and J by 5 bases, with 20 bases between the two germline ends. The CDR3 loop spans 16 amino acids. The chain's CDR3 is CASRRPGGPVNNEQFF. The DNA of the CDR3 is TGTGCCAGCAGACGACCCGGGGGCCCCGTGAACAATGAGCAGTTCTTC.

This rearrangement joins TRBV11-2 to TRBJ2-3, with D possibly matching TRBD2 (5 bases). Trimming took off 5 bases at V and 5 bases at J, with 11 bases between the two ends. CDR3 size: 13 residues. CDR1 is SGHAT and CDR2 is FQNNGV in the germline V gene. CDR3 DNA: TGTGCCAGCAGCCTTTGGGCGGGAGATACGCAGTATTTT. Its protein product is CASSLWAGDTQYF.

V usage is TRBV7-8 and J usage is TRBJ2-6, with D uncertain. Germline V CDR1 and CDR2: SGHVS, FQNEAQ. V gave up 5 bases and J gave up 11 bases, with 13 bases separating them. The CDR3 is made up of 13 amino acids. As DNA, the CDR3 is TGTGCCAGCAGCACCCCCAGAATTGACGTCCTGACTTTC. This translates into CASSTPRIDVLTF. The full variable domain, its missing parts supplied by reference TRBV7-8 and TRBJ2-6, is GAGVSQSPRYKVAKRGQDVALRCDPISGHVSLFWYQQALGQGPEFLTYFQNEAQLDKSGLPSDRFFAERPEGSVSTLKIQRTQQEDSAVYLCASSTPRIDVLTFGAGSRLTVL.

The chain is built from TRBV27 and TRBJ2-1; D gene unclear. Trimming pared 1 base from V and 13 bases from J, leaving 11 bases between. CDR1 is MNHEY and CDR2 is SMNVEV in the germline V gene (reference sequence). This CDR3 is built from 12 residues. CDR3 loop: CASSLLSGVQFF. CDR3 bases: TGTGCCAGCAGTTTATTGTCCGGAGTTCAGTTCTTC.

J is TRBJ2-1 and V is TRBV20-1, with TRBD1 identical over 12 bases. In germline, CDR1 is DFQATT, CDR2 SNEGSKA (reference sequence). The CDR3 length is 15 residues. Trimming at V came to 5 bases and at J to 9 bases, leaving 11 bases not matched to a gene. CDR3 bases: TGCAGTGCTCAGCCGGGACAGGGGGCTTTAGTTGAGCAGTTCTTC. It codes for CSAQPGQGALVEQFF.

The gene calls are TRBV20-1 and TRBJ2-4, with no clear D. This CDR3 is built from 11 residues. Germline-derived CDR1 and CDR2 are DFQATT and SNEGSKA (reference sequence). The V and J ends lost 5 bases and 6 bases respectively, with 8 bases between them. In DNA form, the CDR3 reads TGCAGTGCTTTAGTGAGAAACATTCAGTACTTC. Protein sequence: CSALVRNIQYF.

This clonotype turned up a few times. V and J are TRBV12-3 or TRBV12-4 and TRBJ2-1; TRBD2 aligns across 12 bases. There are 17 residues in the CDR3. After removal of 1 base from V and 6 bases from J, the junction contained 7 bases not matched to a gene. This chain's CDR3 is CASSLGTSGMGINEQFF. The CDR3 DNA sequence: TGTGCCAGCAGTTTAGGGACTAGCGGGATGGGCATCAATGAGCAGTTCTTC.

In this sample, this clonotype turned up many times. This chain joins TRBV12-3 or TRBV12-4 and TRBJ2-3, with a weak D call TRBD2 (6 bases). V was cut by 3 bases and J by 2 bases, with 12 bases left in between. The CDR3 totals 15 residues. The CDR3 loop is CASSLRRATTDTQYF. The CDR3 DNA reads TGTGCCAGCAGTTTGAGGAGGGCAACCACAGATACGCAGTATTTT.

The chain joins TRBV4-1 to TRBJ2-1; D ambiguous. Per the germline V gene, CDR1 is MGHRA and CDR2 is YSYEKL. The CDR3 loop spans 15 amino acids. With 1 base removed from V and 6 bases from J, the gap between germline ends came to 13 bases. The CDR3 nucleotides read TGCGCCAGCAGCCAAGTGATGGGAATTGGCAATGAGCAGTTCTTC. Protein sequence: CASSQVMGIGNEQFF.

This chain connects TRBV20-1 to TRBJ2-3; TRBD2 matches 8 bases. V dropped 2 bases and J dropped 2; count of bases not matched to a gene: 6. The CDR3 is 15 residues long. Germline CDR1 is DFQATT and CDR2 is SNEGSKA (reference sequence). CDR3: CSARSLAEITDTQYF. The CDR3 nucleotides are TGCAGTGCTAGATCACTAGCGGAAATCACAGATACGCAGTATTTT.

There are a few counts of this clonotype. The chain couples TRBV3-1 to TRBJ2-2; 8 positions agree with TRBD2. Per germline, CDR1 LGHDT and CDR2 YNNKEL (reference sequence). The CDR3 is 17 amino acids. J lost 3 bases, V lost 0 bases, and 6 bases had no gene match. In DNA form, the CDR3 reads TGTGCCAGCAGCCAAGAACCTAGCGGGCCGTACACCGGGGAGCTGTTTTTT. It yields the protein CASSQEPSGPYTGELFF.

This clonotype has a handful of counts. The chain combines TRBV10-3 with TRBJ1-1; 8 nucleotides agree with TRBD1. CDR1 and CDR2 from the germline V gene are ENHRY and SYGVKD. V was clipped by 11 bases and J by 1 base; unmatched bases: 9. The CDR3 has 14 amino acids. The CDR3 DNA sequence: TGTGCCGTATCCCGGGACAGGTCGAACACTGAAGCTTTCTTT. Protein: CAVSRDRSNTEAFF.

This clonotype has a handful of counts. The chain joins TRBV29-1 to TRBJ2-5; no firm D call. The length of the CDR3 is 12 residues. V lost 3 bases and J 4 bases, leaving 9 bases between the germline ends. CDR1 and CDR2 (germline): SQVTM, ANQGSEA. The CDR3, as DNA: TGCAGCGTTGATAGTCTAGGAGAGACCCAGTACTTC. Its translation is CSVDSLGETQYF.

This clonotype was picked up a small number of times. CDR3 region: CASSLATLTLKNIQYF. In DNA form, the CDR3 reads TGTGCCAGCAGCCTCGCAACTCTGACACTCAAAAACATTCAGTACTTC. J is TRBJ2-4 and V is TRBV7-2; D not resolved. The V gene lost 5 bases and the J gene lost 3 bases, with 17 bases spanning the gap. CDR1 is SGHTA, CDR2 FQGNSA, per germline. The CDR3 sequence is 16 residues long.

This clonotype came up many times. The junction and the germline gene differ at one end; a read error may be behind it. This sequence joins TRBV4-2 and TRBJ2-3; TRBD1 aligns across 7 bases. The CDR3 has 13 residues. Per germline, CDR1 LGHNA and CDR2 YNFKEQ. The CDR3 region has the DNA TGTGCCAGCAGCCAAGTAACAGGGGTGTTTCTACATTTT. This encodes CASSQVTGVFLHF.

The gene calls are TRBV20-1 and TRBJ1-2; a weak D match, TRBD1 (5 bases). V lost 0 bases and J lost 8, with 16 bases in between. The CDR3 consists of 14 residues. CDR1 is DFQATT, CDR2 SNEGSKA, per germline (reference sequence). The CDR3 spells CSARDPGTLQGYTF. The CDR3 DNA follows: TGCAGTGCTAGAGATCCAGGGACCCTCCAAGGCTACACCTTC.

The CDR3 region has the DNA TGTGCCAGCAGCTTATATCGGCAGGCTGAGCAGTTCTTC. Its translation: CASSLYRQAEQFF. This chain uses TRBV11-2 with TRBJ2-1; D gene unclear. The CDR3 is made up of 13 amino acids. Germline values: CDR1 SGHAT, CDR2 FQNNGV. Trimming cost V 2 bases and J 9 bases, with 11 bases left between them.

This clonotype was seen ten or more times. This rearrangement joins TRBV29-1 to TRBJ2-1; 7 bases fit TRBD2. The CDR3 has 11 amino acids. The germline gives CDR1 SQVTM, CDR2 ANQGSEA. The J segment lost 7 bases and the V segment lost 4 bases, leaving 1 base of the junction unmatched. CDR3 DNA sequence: TGCAGCGTTGGGGAGGGTAATGAGCAGTTCTTC. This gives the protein CSVGEGNEQFF.

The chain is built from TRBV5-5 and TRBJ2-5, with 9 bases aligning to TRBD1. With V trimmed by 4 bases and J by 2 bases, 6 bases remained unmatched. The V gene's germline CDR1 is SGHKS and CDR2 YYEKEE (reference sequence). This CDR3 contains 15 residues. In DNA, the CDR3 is TGTGCCAGCAGCCCCGGACAGGGGATTCAAGAGACCCAGTACTTC. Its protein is CASSPGQGIQETQYF.

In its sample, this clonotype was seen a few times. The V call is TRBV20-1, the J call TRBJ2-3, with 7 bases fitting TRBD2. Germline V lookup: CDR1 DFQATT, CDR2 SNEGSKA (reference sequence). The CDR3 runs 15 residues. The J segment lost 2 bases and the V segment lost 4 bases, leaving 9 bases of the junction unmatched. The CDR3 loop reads CSATPGGGSTDTQYF. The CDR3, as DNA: TGCAGTGCTACCCCTGGGGGGGGATCCACAGATACGCAGTATTTT.

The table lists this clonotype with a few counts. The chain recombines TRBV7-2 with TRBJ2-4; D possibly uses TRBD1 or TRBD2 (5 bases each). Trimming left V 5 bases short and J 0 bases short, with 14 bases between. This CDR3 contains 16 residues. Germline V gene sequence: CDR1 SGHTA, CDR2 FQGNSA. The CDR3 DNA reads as TGTGCCAGCAGCCGAACGGGACGAGTAGCCAAAAACATTCAGTACTTC. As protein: CASSRTGRVAKNIQYF.

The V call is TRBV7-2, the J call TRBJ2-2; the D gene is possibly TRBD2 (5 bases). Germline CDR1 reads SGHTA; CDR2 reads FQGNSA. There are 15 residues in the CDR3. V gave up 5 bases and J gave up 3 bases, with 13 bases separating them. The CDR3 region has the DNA TGTGCCAGCAGCCACGGGAACAAATACACCGGGGAGCTGTTTTTT. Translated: CASSHGNKYTGELFF.

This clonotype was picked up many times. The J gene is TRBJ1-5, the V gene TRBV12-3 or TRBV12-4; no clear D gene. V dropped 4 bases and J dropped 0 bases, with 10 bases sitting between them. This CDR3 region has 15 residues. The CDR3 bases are TGTGCCAGCAGTTCCCGCCGGTATAGCAATCAGCCCCAGCATTTT. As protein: CASSSRRYSNQPQHF.

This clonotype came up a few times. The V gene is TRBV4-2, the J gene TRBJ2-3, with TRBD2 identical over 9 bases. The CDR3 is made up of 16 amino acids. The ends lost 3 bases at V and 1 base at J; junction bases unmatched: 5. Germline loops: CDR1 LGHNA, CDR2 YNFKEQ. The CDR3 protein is CASSHALAGGTDTQYF. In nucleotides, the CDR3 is TGTGCCAGCAGCCATGCCTTAGCGGGAGGCACAGATACGCAGTATTTT.

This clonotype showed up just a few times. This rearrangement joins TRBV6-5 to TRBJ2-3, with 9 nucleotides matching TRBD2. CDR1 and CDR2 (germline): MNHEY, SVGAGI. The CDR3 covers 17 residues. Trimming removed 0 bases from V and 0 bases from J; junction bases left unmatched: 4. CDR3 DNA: TGTGCCAGCAGTTACTCGAGGACTAGCGCTAGCACAGATACGCAGTATTTT. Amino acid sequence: CASSYSRTSASTDTQYF.

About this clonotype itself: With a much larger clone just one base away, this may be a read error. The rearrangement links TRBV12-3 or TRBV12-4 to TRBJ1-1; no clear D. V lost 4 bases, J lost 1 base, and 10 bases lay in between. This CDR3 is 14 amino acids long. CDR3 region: CASSSFRGNTEAFF. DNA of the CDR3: TGTGCCAGCAGTTCCTTCCGGGGGAACACTGAAGCTTTCTTT.

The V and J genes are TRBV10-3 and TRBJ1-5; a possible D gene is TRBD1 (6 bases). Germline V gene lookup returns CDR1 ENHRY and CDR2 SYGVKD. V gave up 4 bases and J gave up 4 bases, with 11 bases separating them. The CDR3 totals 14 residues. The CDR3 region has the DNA TGTGCCATCAGTGCTCAGGGGCAGAATCAGCCCCAGCATTTT. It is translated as CAISAQGQNQPQHF.

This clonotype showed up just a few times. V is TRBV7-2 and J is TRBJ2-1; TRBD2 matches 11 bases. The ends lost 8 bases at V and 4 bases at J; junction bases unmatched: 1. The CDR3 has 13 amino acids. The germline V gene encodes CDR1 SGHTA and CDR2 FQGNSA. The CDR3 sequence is CASGTSGYNEQFF. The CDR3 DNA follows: TGTGCCAGCGGGACTAGCGGATACAATGAGCAGTTCTTC. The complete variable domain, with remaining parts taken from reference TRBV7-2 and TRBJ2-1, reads GAGVSQSPSNKVTEKGKDVELRCDPISGHTALYWYRQSLGQGLEFLIYFQGNSAPDKSGLPSDRFSAERTGGSVSTLTIQRTQQEDSAVYLCASGTSGYNEQFFGPGTRLTVL.

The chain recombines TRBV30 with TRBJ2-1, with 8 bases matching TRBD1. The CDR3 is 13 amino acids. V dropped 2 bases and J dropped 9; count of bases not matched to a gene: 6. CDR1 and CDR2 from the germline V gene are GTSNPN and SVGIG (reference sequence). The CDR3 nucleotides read TGTGCCTGGAGTACGCAGGGGGCCGGTGAGCAGTTCTTC. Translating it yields CAWSTQGAGEQFF.

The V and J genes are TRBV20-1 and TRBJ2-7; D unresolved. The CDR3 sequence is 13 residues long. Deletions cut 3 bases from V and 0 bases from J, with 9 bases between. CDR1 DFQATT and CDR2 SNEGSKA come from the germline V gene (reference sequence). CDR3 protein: CSASNSVSYEQYF. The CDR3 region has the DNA TGCAGTGCTAGTAATTCTGTCTCCTACGAGCAGTACTTC.